This note documents a single TCR beta chain sequence. Its target is not known. Libraries were prepared by immunoSEQ multiplex PCR; TCRdb keeps only in-frame clonotypes and omits some of them. Altogether about 360,000 clones are present, more than 80% being singletons, with the ten largest covering 0.8% to 0.85%. The data stem from a study of cytomegalovirus exposure and HLA in healthy donors. Across the whole study: The 100 to 150 validation repertoires matched the roughly 700 first-cohort repertoires in platform, a later analysis reported.

General study findings and limits: Associated with cytomegalovirus, according to the listing, were 150 to 200 TCR beta chains. Subsequent analysis showed first-cohort TCR clusters tending to co-occur in some 120 validation repertoires.

Sequencing input: PBMCs. The sequence derives from a woman in her late teens or twenties in good health and CMV-seronegative.

The CDR3 DNA reads TGTGCCAGCTCACCCACCGGGACAGTGAACACTGAAGCTTTCTTT. Translation gives CASSPTGTVNTEAFF. This chain uses TRBV18 with TRBJ1-1; 7 bases are a match to TRBD1. The CDR3 contains 15 residues. Germline CDR1 and CDR2: KGHSH and LQKENI. With 3 bases clipped from V and 0 bases from J, the junction kept 4 bases outside the gene matches.